One and the same sample provided the 25 T cell receptor beta chains below, sequenced in a study of T cell responses to AZD1222 COVID-19 vaccine. Assay: immunoSEQ multiplex PCR; the TCRdb copy retains only in-frame clones and omits some. The sample shows about 150,000 clones, 75% to 90% of them seen only once. Sequenced here: peripheral blood, sampled after recovery from COVID-19. All receptors come from an adult who had recovered from COVID-19.

V gene TRBV5-1 combines with J gene TRBJ2-3; 14 bases match TRBD2. Germline V gene data show CDR1 as SGHRS and CDR2 as YFSETQ. V gave up 4 bases and J gave up 6 bases; unmatched junction bases: 7. There are 16 residues in the CDR3. The CDR3 reads CASSTGTSGGSDTQYF. Here the CDR3 DNA reads TGCGCCAGCAGCACCGGGACTAGCGGGGGCTCGGATACGCAGTATTTT.

This chain joins TRBV5-1 and TRBJ1-4, with TRBD1 as a possible D gene (6 bases). The V end was cut by 0 bases, the J end by 4 bases, with 13 bases between. Germline lookup yields CDR1 SGHRS and CDR2 YFSETQ. This CDR3 spans 16 amino acids. The chain's CDR3 is CASSLGLGANNEKLFF. CDR3 coding DNA: TGCGCCAGCAGCTTGGGATTGGGGGCGAATAATGAAAAACTGTTTTTT.

For the CDR3, the DNA is TGTGCCAGTAGGGACTCCGGGACAGTGGATGAAAAACTGTTTTTT. Protein product: CASRDSGTVDEKLFF. The rearrangement links TRBV19 to TRBJ1-4; 7 bases are a match to TRBD1. The length of the CDR3 is 15 residues. The germline CDR1 and CDR2 sequences are LNHDA and SQIVND (reference sequence). Trimming removed 6 bases from V and 6 bases from J; junction bases left unmatched: 10.

V and J are TRBV28 and TRBJ1-4; maybe TRBD1 (6 bases). The V end lost 5 bases, the J end lost 2 bases, and 9 bases lay between the germline ends. This CDR3 comprises 14 residues. The germline CDR1 and CDR2 sequences are MDHEN and SYDVKM. The CDR3 loop reads CASSIGQTNEKLFF. The CDR3, as DNA: TGTGCCAGCAGTATTGGACAGACTAATGAAAAACTGTTTTTT.

A single count supports this clone. The rearrangement joins TRBV6-2 or TRBV6-3 to TRBJ1-6; D gene uncertain. Trimming removed 4 bases from V and 9 bases from J, with 10 bases in between. The germline gives CDR1 MNHEY, CDR2 SVGEGT. The CDR3 loop spans 13 amino acids. The CDR3: CASSSSPISPLHF. For the CDR3, the DNA is TGTGCCAGCAGTTCTTCCCCCATTTCACCCCTCCACTTT.

The chain employs TRBV3-1 (or the pseudogene TRBV3-2) and TRBJ2-7; 7 nucleotides agree with TRBD2. V dropped 1 base and J dropped 2; count of bases not matched to a gene: 5. The germline CDR1 and CDR2 sequences are LGHDT and YNNKEL (reference sequence). CDR3 size: 15 residues. CDR3 DNA: TGTGCCAGCAGCCAAGGGTCGGCGGGAGCCTACGAGCAGTACTTC. This codes for CASSQGSAGAYEQYF.

The rearrangement uses TRBV23-1 and TRBJ2-1; D is uncertain. TRBV23-1 belongs to the ORF category, with a function that is uncertain. Trimming took 2 bases from V and 2 from J, leaving 13 bases between them. CDR3 length equals 16 residues. The chain's CDR3 is CASSQRTTAPYNEQFF. CDR3 nucleotides: TGCGCCAGCAGTCAAAGAACGACCGCCCCCTACAATGAGCAGTTCTTC.

The CDR3 DNA reads TGTGCCAGCACAACTCCCCAGCGGAACACTGAAGCTTTCTTT. Its protein product is CASTTPQRNTEAFF. The chain has TRBV5-4 and TRBJ1-1; D remains unclear. V lost 6 bases, J lost 1 base, and 13 bases lay in between. The CDR3 loop spans 14 amino acids. The germline gives CDR1 SGHNT, CDR2 YYREEE (reference sequence).

V gene TRBV18 combines with J gene TRBJ1-5, with D possibly matching TRBD1 (6 bases). Germline lookup yields CDR1 KGHSH and CDR2 LQKENI. There are 17 residues in the CDR3. V lost 0 bases to trimming and J lost 3 bases, with 15 bases between them. CDR3 in amino acids: CASSPPGTGGLNQPQHF. In nucleotides, the CDR3 is TGTGCCAGCTCACCACCGGGTACGGGGGGCCTCAATCAGCCCCAGCATTTT.

The sample holds a few counts of this clone. The V gene is TRBV27, the J gene TRBJ2-3, with D perhaps TRBD2 (5 bases). Germline V gene lookup returns CDR1 MNHEY and CDR2 SMNVEV (reference sequence). Trimming stripped 6 bases from V and 1 base from J, with 20 bases between. The CDR3 is 17 amino acids. The CDR3 loop reads CASSPRERQPGTDTQYF. CDR3 DNA: TGTGCCAGCAGCCCGAGGGAGCGACAACCGGGCACAGATACGCAGTATTTT.

The chain uses TRBV5-1 and TRBJ1-6; TRBD1 might be the D (6 bases). Trimming removed 0 bases at V and 7 bases at J, with 11 bases between. The CDR3 covers 15 residues. CDR1 SGHRS and CDR2 YFSETQ come from the germline V gene. The CDR3 spells CASSLGTAWNSPLHF. The CDR3 coding sequence is TGCGCCAGCAGCTTGGGGACAGCTTGGAATTCACCCCTCCACTTT.

The CDR3 DNA reads as TGTGCCAGCAGTTCGTCGGATCGCTACGAGCAGTACTTC. It codes for CASSSSDRYEQYF. The chain combines TRBV12-3 or TRBV12-4 with TRBJ2-7; unclear D gene. Trimming shortened V by 4 bases and J by 3 bases, and 10 bases separated the two germline ends. The CDR3 covers 13 residues.

The chain links TRBV5-1 to TRBJ2-7; a weak D match, TRBD2 (5 bases). The V gene lost 0 bases and the J gene lost 2 bases, with 9 bases spanning the gap. Germline CDR1 SGHRS, CDR2 YFSETQ. CDR3 length: 14 amino acids. CDR3 residues: CASSLETGTYEQYF. CDR3 coding DNA: TGCGCCAGCAGCTTGGAAACGGGAACCTACGAGCAGTACTTC.

The chain links TRBV5-4 to TRBJ2-7, with 11 positions matching TRBD1. J was trimmed by 2 bases and V by 4 bases; bases with no gene match: 8. CDR1 and CDR2 from the germline V gene are SGHNT and YYREEE (reference sequence). The CDR3 length is 16 residues. DNA of the CDR3: TGTGCCAGCAGCCCGAAGGACAGGGGGCGTCCCTACGAGCAGTACTTC. Its translation is CASSPKDRGRPYEQYF.

The V call is TRBV6-2 or TRBV6-3, the J call TRBJ2-4; D may be TRBD1 (8 bases). The CDR3 contains 19 residues. Germline V gives CDR1 MNHEY, CDR2 SVGEGT. V lost 2 bases, J lost 1 base, and 21 bases lay in between. Here the CDR3 reads CASSYPLRQGREAKNIQYF. In DNA, the CDR3 is TGTGCCAGCAGTTACCCCCTAAGACAGGGGAGGGAGGCCAAAAACATTCAGTACTTC.

The chain uses TRBV11-2 and TRBJ2-3; D gene ambiguous. Germline loops: CDR1 SGHAT, CDR2 FQNNGV. The CDR3 spans 16 residues. The V gene lost 1 base and the J gene lost 1 base, with 12 bases spanning the gap. The CDR3 coding sequence is TGTGCCAGCAGCTTAGGGCTTAGAGCACGCACAGATACGCAGTATTTT. Residues: CASSLGLRARTDTQYF.

The chain recombines TRBV6-5 with TRBJ2-7; weak D call: TRBD2 (5 bases). The CDR3 loop spans 13 amino acids. V lost 2 bases, J lost 6 bases, and 11 bases lay in between. Germline CDR1 MNHEY, CDR2 SVGAGI. The CDR3 loop reads CASSYVRVGEQYF. CDR3 bases: TGTGCCAGCAGTTACGTGAGGGTGGGCGAGCAGTACTTC.

This sequence joins TRBV10-3 and TRBJ2-3; weak D call: TRBD1 (5 bases). The ends were cut back, 7 bases at V and 0 bases at J, with 8 bases in the middle. The V gene's germline CDR1 is ENHRY and CDR2 SYGVKD. This CDR3 is built from 13 residues. The CDR3 region is CAITQASTDTQYF. CDR3 in DNA: TGTGCCATCACACAGGCTAGCACAGATACGCAGTATTTT.

The rearrangement joins TRBV10-3 to TRBJ1-1; 10 bases line up with TRBD1. This CDR3 comprises 15 residues. Germline loops: CDR1 ENHRY, CDR2 SYGVKD. V was clipped by 7 bases and J by 2 bases; unmatched bases: 7. Here the CDR3 DNA reads TGTGCCATCACCAGTCGGACAGGGGGAAACACTGAAGCTTTCTTT. This gives the protein CAITSRTGGNTEAFF.

V gene TRBV5-1 combines with J gene TRBJ2-5; D is perhaps TRBD1 (6 bases). This CDR3 contains 14 residues. The germline gives CDR1 SGHRS, CDR2 YFSETQ. V lost 2 bases, J lost 2 bases, and 10 bases lay in between. In DNA, the CDR3 is TGCGCCAGCAGCTTCACAGGGTTACAAGAGACCCAGTACTTC. Translated, it gives CASSFTGLQETQYF.

The gene calls are TRBV5-1 and TRBJ2-1; D might be TRBD1 (7 bases). Trimming removed 5 bases from V and 7 bases from J, with 13 bases in between. This CDR3 spans 13 amino acids. CDR1 and CDR2 from the germline V gene are SGHRS and YFSETQ. DNA for the CDR3: TGCGCCAGCAGGGAGGGGGCTGGGAATGAGCAGTTCTTC. Amino acid sequence: CASREGAGNEQFF.

The rearrangement uses TRBV5-5 and TRBJ2-3; TRBD2 matches at 10 bases. The CDR3 totals 18 residues. Germline V gene data show CDR1 as SGHKS and CDR2 as YYEKEE (reference sequence). With V trimmed by 2 bases and J by 0 bases, 9 bases remained unmatched. The CDR3 here is CASSLRAGGRPSTDTQYF. CDR3 coding DNA: TGTGCCAGCAGCTTACGAGCGGGGGGGCGTCCTAGCACAGATACGCAGTATTTT.

The J gene is TRBJ2-7, the V gene TRBV19; TRBD2 aligns across 7 bases. Germline loops: CDR1 LNHDA, CDR2 SQIVND (reference sequence). CDR3 size: 14 residues. After removal of 3 bases from V and 3 bases from J, the junction contained 5 bases not matched to a gene. As DNA, the CDR3 is TGTGCCAGTAGTATTGGACGGGACTACTACGAGCAGTACTTC. This translates into CASSIGRDYYEQYF.

The genes are TRBV3-1 (or the pseudogene TRBV3-2) and TRBJ1-5; no clear D gene. The germline CDR1 and CDR2 sequences are LGHDT and YNNKEL (reference sequence). Trimming pared 0 bases from V and 0 bases from J, leaving 6 bases between. The CDR3 is made up of 15 amino acids. In DNA, the CDR3 is TGTGCCAGCAGCCAAGATTCGAGTAGCAATCAGCCCCAGCATTTT. Translating gives CASSQDSSSNQPQHF.

This clone was detected a few times. This chain links TRBV28 with TRBJ1-1; D gene ambiguous. Germline-derived CDR1 and CDR2 are MDHEN and SYDVKM. The CDR3 sequence is 13 residues long. V lost 6 bases, J lost 4 bases, and 12 bases lay in between. CDR3 nucleotides: TGTGCCAGCAGACAACAGAGCGGCACTGAAGCTTTCTTT. Its protein is CASRQQSGTEAFF.